Given below is one TCR beta chain in context. Sequencing was performed with immunoSEQ multiplex PCR; in TCRdb, only in-frame clones are kept and a portion is missing. Of over 100,000 clones listed, approximately 85% are singletons. V gave up 1 base and J gave up 0 bases, with 10 bases separating them. Per the germline V gene, CDR1 is LGHNT and CDR2 is FRNRAP. CDR3 length equals 15 residues. These data originate in a study of blood T cell repertoires in COVID-19. The source material was peripheral blood. The rearrangement uses TRBV12-5 and TRBJ2-7, with D possibly TRBD2 on 5 matching bases. The sequence came from a man aged 40-49 years with acute or convalescent COVID-19. CDR3: CASGLERGSSYEQYF. CDR3 nucleotides: TGTGCTAGTGGTTTGGAGAGAGGGAGCTCCTACGAGCAGTACTTC.